Below, 6 T cell receptor beta chains from the same sample are listed, as sequenced in a study of Ad26.COV2.S vaccination and SARS-CoV-2 variants. Sample treatment: around 19 received Ad26.COV2.S at low or high dose, single or two shots; about 5 received placebo; per-sample allocation not given. Sampling was performed 63 days after the first vaccine or placebo injection. Measured with immunoSEQ multiplex PCR; TCRdb has only the in-frame clones, and not every one. The sample contains fewer than 400,000 clones, around 83% of which appear only once. Here the sequenced sample was peripheral blood, taken in a trial of Ad26.COV2.S vaccine versus placebo. These receptor sequences come from a person between 18 and 59 years old who received the Ad26.COV2.S COVID-19 vaccine or a placebo.

This chain links TRBV4-3 with TRBJ2-3; a weak D match, TRBD1 (6 bases). Germline CDR1 is LGHNA and CDR2 is YSLEER. The CDR3 has 15 residues. Between the trimmed V and J ends, which lost 0 bases and 1 base, there was a span of 8 bases. The CDR3 loop is CASSQEGGGTDTQYF. Written as DNA, the CDR3 is TGCGCCAGCAGCCAAGAAGGGGGAGGCACAGATACGCAGTATTTT.

The V and J genes are TRBV5-8 and TRBJ2-4; TRBD2 might be the D (5 bases). Germline-derived CDR1 and CDR2 are SGHTS and YDEGEE. The CDR3 extends over 15 amino acids. Trimming shortened V by 0 bases and J by 3 bases, and 10 bases separated the two germline ends. CDR3 bases: TGTGCCAGCAGCTTGGATACCGGGAACAAAAACATTCAGTACTTC. Residues: CASSLDTGNKNIQYF.

This clone was seen more than once but under ten times. The V and J genes are TRBV6-6 and TRBJ1-4, with D possibly matching TRBD1 (6 bases). The CDR3 is 14 residues long. Germline CDR1 is MNHNY and CDR2 is SVGAGI (reference sequence). The V and J ends lost 2 bases and 5 bases respectively, with 9 bases between them. The CDR3 bases are TGTGCCAGCAGTTACGGGGGGCTCAATGAAAAACTGTTTTTT. Translating gives CASSYGGLNEKLFF.

This clone was seen a single time. The chain carries TRBV5-6 and TRBJ1-1, with D tentatively TRBD1 (6 bases). V lost 4 bases, J lost 4 bases, and 17 bases lay in between. This CDR3 is 15 amino acids long. CDR1 is SGHDT, CDR2 YYEEEE, per germline. The CDR3 DNA is TGTGCCAGCAGCCTGCGCGGGGGCCGCCTCACTGAAGCTTTCTTT. Amino acids: CASSLRGGRLTEAFF.

About this clone: Other nucleotide sequences from this sample produce the same CDR3. This chain joins TRBV12-3 or TRBV12-4 and TRBJ1-2; D is uncertain. The CDR3 is made up of 11 amino acids. The ends were cut back, 6 bases at V and 5 bases at J, with 7 bases in the middle. CDR3 nucleotides: TGTGCCAGCAGCCGAGGGTATGGCTACACCTTC. Translated, it gives CASSRGYGYTF.

This clone turned up a few times. The V gene is TRBV4-1, the J gene TRBJ1-1; no firm D call. The V gene's germline CDR1 is MGHRA and CDR2 YSYEKL. V shed 2 bases and J shed 4 bases, with 14 bases lying between them. The CDR3 length is 15 residues. The CDR3 sequence: CASSQPFVLGTEAFF. For the CDR3, the DNA is TGCGCCAGCAGCCAACCGTTCGTTCTCGGCACTGAAGCTTTCTTT.